The T cell receptor (beta chain) described here comes from a study of blood T cell repertoires in COVID-19. Here immunoSEQ multiplex PCR was the method, and the copy in TCRdb shows in-frame clones only, minus some. The sample includes hundreds of thousands of clones, more than 80% of them seen just once. The V gene end was trimmed by 8 bases and the J gene end by 2 bases; junction bases not matched to a gene: 8. Germline loops: CDR1 ENHRY, CDR2 SYGVKD. This CDR3 contains 14 residues. Source material: PBMCs or T cells enriched from blood (not recorded which). This receptor was taken from a man between 18 and 29 years old who had recovered from COVID-19. The genes are TRBV10-3 and TRBJ2-5; 7 positions match TRBD2. The CDR3 region is CAIGYGGGQETQYF. CDR3 bases: TGTGCCATCGGATATGGGGGGGGTCAAGAGACCCAGTACTTC.